This TCR beta chain was profiled in a study of cytomegalovirus exposure and HLA in healthy donors. Turning to the study itself: Within an early data release were about 85 million unique TCRs drawn from HLA-typed donors. Study findings and constraints: It was assumed in the presence/absence analyses that sequencing depth was roughly uniform across donors. Among TCR beta chains, those listed as cytomegalovirus-associated numbered about 150.

The PCR had 60 Vbeta and 13 Jbeta primers. Sequenced by immunoSEQ multiplex PCR; TCRdb stores in-frame clones only, minus some. The sample has fewer than 150,000 clones; roughly three quarters are singletons. Germline CDR1 is SGHTA and CDR2 is FQGNSA. V was clipped by 0 bases and J by 1 base; unmatched bases: 2. The CDR3 covers 15 residues. In regard to this clone: Its target is unknown.

This chain uses TRBV7-2 with TRBJ2-7; 8 bases match TRBD2. This clonotype was sampled from a young man in good health and CMV-seronegative. The material sequenced was PBMCs. As DNA, the CDR3 is TGTGCCAGCAGCTTAGCCGGACTAGCTTCCTACGAGCAGTACTTC. This translates into CASSLAGLASYEQYF.